This is a list of T cell receptor beta chains from one sample in a study of control samples from healthy donors and cancer patients. The method was immunoSEQ multiplex PCR; TCRdb's version includes in-frame clones alone and lacks a portion of them. The table lists around 67,000 clones, roughly 87% of them singletons, with 5% to 6.5% in the top ten. The specimen was PBMCs. The receptors were sampled from a man aged 55 to 70 with colorectal cancer. Each CDR3 is given with its conserved first and last residue. A D gene is named only where the DNA matches it firmly. Clone size is not always given. Where it is, it says once, few, many or a class for expanded clones.

>.|TRBJ2-1|.|TRBV7-2
CASSNRDSKFYNEQFF
TGTGCCAGCAGCAACCGGGACTCTAAATTCTACAATGAGCAGTTCTTC
>.|TRBJ1-2|TRBD1|TRBV5-1
CASSSQTEGAYGYTF
TGCGCCAGCAGCTCTCAAACCGAGGGGGCCTATGGCTACACCTTC
>.|TRBJ2-7|.|TRBV30
CAWSGPGSEQYF
TGTGCCTGGAGTGGACCGGGATCCGAGCAGTACTTC
>.|TRBJ2-7|.|TRBV14
CASSQEGRRQNF
TGTGCCAGCAGCCAAGAAGGGCGGCGGCAAAACTTC
>.|TRBJ1-3|.|TRBV3-1/TRBV3-2
CASSETGPGNTIYF
TGTGCCAGCAGCGAGACAGGACCCGGAAACACCATATATTTT
>few|TRBJ2-3|.|TRBV4-3
CASSQAPTGQTRTDTQYF
TGCGCCAGCAGCCAAGCCCCCACTGGACAGACCCGCACAGATACGCAGTATTTT
>.|TRBJ2-2|.|TRBV12-3/TRBV12-4
CASRVQGPGELFF
TGTGCCAGCAGAGTACAGGGCCCCGGGGAGCTGTTTTTT
>.|TRBJ1-4|.|TRBV1
CTSSHGQGENEKLFF
TGCACCAGCAGCCATGGACAGGGCGAGAATGAAAAACTGTTTTTT
>once|TRBJ2-3|.|TRBV28
CATLRGGTDTQYF
TGTGCCACCCTACGTGGTGGCACAGATACGCAGTATTTT
>once|TRBJ2-5|TRBD2|TRBV14
CASSLPGLAGMETQYF
TGTGCCAGCAGCCTCCCGGGCCTAGCGGGGATGGAGACCCAGTACTTC
>.|TRBJ2-7|TRBD2|TRBV27
CASSLSLPAGAIYEQYF
TGTGCCAGCAGTTTATCGTTGCCAGCGGGGGCTATCTACGAGCAGTACTTC
>.|TRBJ2-1|TRBD1|TRBV5-4
CASSSGQGAYNEQFF
TGTGCCAGCAGCTCGGGACAGGGTGCCTACAATGAGCAGTTCTTC
>.|TRBJ2-1|TRBD1|TRBV13
CASSSPDRGGNEQFF
TGTGCCAGCAGCTCTCCTGACAGGGGAGGCAATGAGCAGTTCTTC
>.|TRBJ2-7|.|TRBV27
CASSPPRPSSYEQYF
TGTGCCAGCAGTCCCCCGAGGCCGAGCTCCTACGAGCAGTACTTC
>.|TRBJ2-2|TRBD2|TRBV7-9
CASGTSSGELFF
TGTGCCAGCGGGACTAGCTCCGGGGAGCTGTTTTTT
>.|TRBJ1-2|TRBD1|TRBV19
CASTPSGTAYYGYTF
TGTGCCAGTACACCCTCCGGGACAGCATATTATGGCTACACCTTC
>once|TRBJ1-4|TRBD1|TRBV6-6
CASSWQGGLTNEKLFF
TGTGCCAGCAGTTGGCAGGGGGGTCTCACTAATGAAAAACTGTTTTTT
>.|TRBJ2-3|.|TRBV9
CASSVARGGVTDTQYF
TGTGCCAGCAGCGTAGCGAGAGGAGGGGTCACAGATACGCAGTATTTT
>.|TRBJ2-2|.|TRBV21-1
CASSPRTSGGAHTGELFF
TGTGCCAGCAGCCCTCGGACTAGCGGGGGGGCCCACACCGGGGAGCTGTTTTTT
>.|TRBJ2-2|TRBD1|TRBV5-1
CASSLQGTNTGELFF
TGCGCCAGCAGCTTACAGGGGACGAACACCGGGGAGCTGTTTTTT
>.|TRBJ2-7|.|TRBV29-1
CSVEGHRDSYEQYF
TGCAGCGTTGAAGGTCACAGGGACTCCTACGAGCAGTACTTC
>.|TRBJ1-1|TRBD1|TRBV6-6
CASSYGGTGENTEAFF
TGTGCCAGCAGTTACGGGGGGACAGGCGAGAACACTGAAGCTTTCTTT
>.|TRBJ2-5|.|TRBV5-1
CASSYQETQYF
TGCGCCAGCAGTTACCAAGAGACCCAGTACTTC
>once|TRBJ2-1|.|TRBV12-3/TRBV12-4
CASSPLLRKFF
TGTGCCAGCAGTCCACTTCTTAGGAAGTTCTTC
>.|TRBJ2-2|TRBD1|TRBV6-7
CASSHRGQRIGWCPFTGELFF
TGTGCCAGCAGCCACAGGGGGCAAAGGATCGGGTGGTGTCCCTTCACCGGGGAGCTGTTTTTT
>.|TRBJ2-7|.|TRBV6-5
CASNNPGGSYEQYF
TGTGCCAGCAACAATCCCGGGGGCTCCTACGAGCAGTACTTC
>.|TRBJ2-7|.|TRBV2
CASSDPQGSYEQYF
TGTGCCAGCAGTGACCCACAGGGTTCCTACGAGCAGTACTTC
>.|TRBJ2-7|.|TRBV4-1
CASSHVGESYEQYF
TGCGCCAGCAGCCATGTCGGGGAGTCTTACGAGCAGTACTTC
>few|TRBJ2-7|.|TRBV4-1
CASSPDRFWEQYF
TGCGCCAGCAGCCCCGACAGGTTTTGGGAGCAGTACTTC
>.|TRBJ2-3|.|TRBV10-2
CATLVGQGVADTQYF
TGCGCCACCCTCGTAGGGCAGGGTGTCGCAGATACGCAGTATTTT
>.|TRBJ2-3|TRBD2|TRBV5-8
CASSIIAGGTDTQYF
TGTGCCAGCAGCATCATAGCGGGGGGCACAGATACGCAGTATTTT
>.|TRBJ2-1|.|TRBV6-5
CASMGVTVNEQFF
TGTGCCAGCATGGGGGTAACGGTCAATGAGCAGTTCTTC
>.|TRBJ2-7|.|TRBV5-5
CASSLVTRTYEQYF
TGTGCCAGCAGCTTGGTTACAAGAACCTACGAGCAGTACTTC
>.|TRBJ1-6|TRBD1|TRBV7-9
CASSYGQGGSPLHF
TGTGCCAGCAGCTATGGACAGGGAGGATCACCCCTCCACTTT
>.|TRBJ1-1|.|TRBV11-1
CASSFRGRSTEAFF
TGTGCCAGCAGCTTTCGGGGGCGGAGTACTGAAGCTTTCTTT
>once|TRBJ2-7|.|TRBV6-5
CASSYQGWIQDEQYF
TGTGCCAGCAGTTACCAGGGATGGATTCAGGACGAGCAGTACTTC
>.|TRBJ2-3|TRBD1|TRBV11-2
CASSFGQGGYTQYF
TGTGCCAGCAGCTTTGGACAGGGCGGGTATACGCAGTATTTT
>.|TRBJ1-1|.|TRBV29-1
CSVEVMGAGTEAFF
TGCAGCGTTGAAGTAATGGGGGCAGGCACTGAAGCTTTCTTT
>.|TRBJ1-1|.|TRBV5-6
CASSRRHLNTEAFF
TGTGCCAGCAGCCGGCGACACCTGAACACTGAAGCTTTCTTT
>few|TRBJ2-7|TRBD2|TRBV29-1
CSVEKLAGFEQYF
TGCAGCGTTGAGAAACTAGCGGGGTTCGAGCAGTACTTC